This T cell receptor (beta chain) originates from a study of blood T cell repertoires in COVID-19. Study processing details: Estimates of nucleated cell counts were drawn from the amplification of reference gene primers. The repertoire was sequenced with immunoSEQ multiplex PCR; TCRdb's copy has only in-frame clones and lacks some. V, J and clone size are taken as reported in that table, and D and trimming were inferred from the DNA itself. This sample carries around 140,000 clones, 65% to 90% of them seen once, and the ten largest clones take 10%. The CDR3 loop spans 14 amino acids. CDR1 LGHDT and CDR2 YNNKEL come from the germline V gene (reference sequence). Trimming shortened V by 2 bases and J by 3 bases, and 10 bases separated the two germline ends.

The origin of this receptor is a man aged 55 to 70 with active or convalescent COVID-19. This chain joins TRBV3-1 (or the pseudogene TRBV3-2) and TRBJ2-5; a possible D gene is TRBD2 (6 bases). Sequencing used peripheral blood. The CDR3 sequence is CASSQRGGKETQYF. CDR3 bases: TGTGCCAGCAGCCAACGCGGCGGGAAAGAGACCCAGTACTTC.